Below, 24 T cell receptor beta chains from the same sample are listed, as sequenced in a study of T cells in women clearing cervical HPV infection. Sequencing used immunoSEQ multiplex PCR; TCRdb keeps in-frame clones, though not all of them. Reported are under 25,000 clones; the ten largest clones contain about 3.3%. Sample: blood buffy coat. The receptors were gathered from a woman between 18 and 70 years old with a cervical HPV16 infection that either progressed to CIN3+ or cleared (not recorded which).

Of note for this clone: The read comes to an end 3 residues before the CDR3 does, leaving the germline J gene to fill in the end. The V call is TRBV2, the J call TRBJ2-7, with D perhaps TRBD1 (8 bases). V gave up 0 bases and J gave up 3 bases, with 15 bases separating them. Germline lookup yields CDR1 SNHLY and CDR2 FYNNEI. The CDR3 contains 16 residues. This CDR3 is CASSEAYRGGVYEQYF. The covered CDR3 bases are TGTGCCAGCAGTGAAGCTTACAGGGGGGGGGTCTACGAG.

Details on this clone: The read stops 3 residues short of the end of the CDR3; the missing end is completed from the germline J gene. The chain recombines TRBV20-1 with TRBJ2-5; the D gene is possibly TRBD1 (6 bases). Trimming left V 3 bases short and J 2 bases short, with 16 bases between. The CDR3 runs 15 residues. Germline assignment: CDR1 DFQATT and CDR2 SNEGSKA (reference sequence). The part of the CDR3 DNA that was read is TGCAGTGCTAGCCCCCCGGGACACCGACAAGAGACC. Translated: CSASPPGHRQET. The CDR3 reads in full as CSASPPGHRQETQYF.

Comment on this clone: The read terminates 3 residues ahead of where the CDR3 ends, so the germline J gene completes it. This chain links TRBV12-3 or TRBV12-4 with TRBJ1-2; D ambiguous. There are 13 residues in the CDR3. The V end was cut by 7 bases, the J end by 5 bases, with 14 bases between. The CDR3 spells CASTLGRGYGYTF. The sequenced CDR3 bases are TGTGCCAGCACCCTTGGCCGGGGTTATGGC.

Note on this clone: The read terminates 3 residues ahead of where the CDR3 ends, so the germline J gene completes it. The J gene is TRBJ2-2, the V gene TRBV18, with TRBD1 identical over 7 bases. The CDR3 runs 16 residues. Germline assignment: CDR1 KGHSH and CDR2 LQKENI. V lost 3 bases and J lost 5; bases outside the gene matches: 9. The CDR3: CASSPGTVLWTGELFF. CDR3 DNA, as far as it was read: TGTGCCAGCTCACCCGGGACAGTCCTCTGGACCGGGGAG.

To note about this clone: A junction end diverges from the germline sequence, so it may reflect a read error. The missing CDR3 end, 3 residues past where the read stops, is filled in from the germline J gene. The chain is built from TRBV4-2 and TRBJ1-2; TRBD1 might be the D (6 bases). Germline V gene data show CDR1 as LGHNA and CDR2 as YNFKEQ. This CDR3 comprises 16 residues. Here the CDR3 reads CASRRDPFTGPYGYTF. CDR3 DNA, as far as it was read: TGCGCCAGCAGGCGTGATCCCTTTACAGGGCCCTATGGC.

Of note for this clone: The read falls 3 residues short of the CDR3 end, and the missing part is taken from the germline J gene. V usage is TRBV7-8 and J usage is TRBJ1-2; D might be TRBD1 (5 bases). CDR3 size: 13 residues. Per the germline V gene, CDR1 is SGHVS and CDR2 is FQNEAQ. The V end was cut by 2 bases, the J end by 4 bases, with 8 bases between. CDR3 DNA (partial): TGTGCCAGCAGCTTACAGGGTAGCTATGGC. Amino acids: CASSLQGSYG. The CDR3 in full is CASSLQGSYGYTF.

With respect to this clone: The read comes to an end 3 residues before the CDR3 does, leaving the germline J gene to fill in the end. The J gene is TRBJ2-7, the V gene TRBV5-5, with D tentatively TRBD2 (8 bases). Trimming stripped 3 bases from V and 2 bases from J, with 15 bases between. The CDR3 length is 15 residues. Looked up from germline, CDR1 is SGHKS and CDR2 is YYEKEE (reference sequence). CDR3 region: CASSSREGQTYEQYF. Incomplete CDR3 DNA: TGTGCCAGCAGCTCCCGGGAGGGACAGACCTACGAG.

With regard to this clone: The read terminates 3 residues ahead of where the CDR3 ends, so the germline J gene completes it. The V and J genes are TRBV5-1 and TRBJ2-7; 11 bases match TRBD1. Trimming took 4 bases from V and 6 from J; bases not matched to a gene: 3. Germline V lookup: CDR1 SGHRS, CDR2 YFSETQ. CDR3 length: 13 amino acids. CDR3 DNA (partial): TGCGCCAGCAGCCCGGGGACAGGGGGCGAG. Its protein product is CASSPGTGGE. The whole CDR3 sequence is CASSPGTGGEQYF.

The sequenced part of the CDR3 DNA is TGTGCCAGTAGTGACAGGGGGCCCGACACTGAA. Translating gives CASSDRGPDTE. The whole CDR3 is CASSDRGPDTEAFF. The rearrangement uses TRBV19 and TRBJ1-1, with 10 bases lining up with TRBD1. The read comes to an end 3 residues before the CDR3 does, leaving the germline J gene to fill in the end. The CDR3 loop spans 14 amino acids. Germline V CDR1 and CDR2: LNHDA, SQIVND (reference sequence). The V gene end was trimmed by 5 bases and the J gene end by 3 bases; junction bases not matched to a gene: 3. The complete variable domain, with remaining parts taken from reference TRBV19 and TRBJ1-1, reads DGGITQSPKYLFRKEGQNVTLSCEQNLNHDAMYWYRQDPGQGLRLIYYSQIVNDFQKGDIAEGYSVSREKKESFPLTVTSAQKNPTAFYLCASSDRGPDTEAFFGQGTRLTVV.

CDR3 DNA, as far as it was read: TGTGCCAGCAGCCCCCAGTCTGGCTATGGC. Translation: CASSPQSGYG. The full-length CDR3 reads as CASSPQSGYGYTF. The V gene is TRBV13, the J gene TRBJ1-2; D is ambiguous. Read data end 3 residues before the CDR3 end; the end is taken from the germline J gene. CDR3 length: 13 amino acids. Per germline, CDR1 PRHDT and CDR2 FYEKMQ (reference sequence). V was cut by 5 bases and J by 4 bases, with 11 bases left in between. The entire variable domain, with the rest obtained from reference TRBV13 and TRBJ1-2, is as follows: AAGVIQSPRHLIKEKRETATLKCYPIPRHDTVYWYQQGPGQDPQFLISFYEKMQSDKGSIPDRFSAQQFSDYHSELNMSSLELGDSALYFCASSPQSGYGYTFGSGTRLTVV.

As concerns this clone: A read error may produce the germline difference seen at one junction end. The CDR3 end is not reached by the read, which stops 3 residues before it; the germline J gene fills it in. The rearrangement joins TRBV6-1 to TRBJ2-7, with 8 bases matching TRBD2. Germline V gene data show CDR1 as MNHNS and CDR2 as SASEGT. The CDR3 sequence is 13 residues long. Partial CDR3 DNA: TGTGCCAGCAGTCAAGCGGGGGCCGACGAG. Residues: CASSQAGADE. The whole CDR3 sequence reads CASSQAGADEQYF.

On this clone itself: The CDR3 end is not reached by the read, which stops 3 residues before it; the germline J gene fills it in. This chain links TRBV20-1 with TRBJ2-1; 14 nucleotides match TRBD2. Trimming at V came to 0 bases and at J to 7 bases, leaving 14 bases not matched to a gene. Germline V gives CDR1 DFQATT, CDR2 SNEGSKA (reference sequence). The CDR3 has 19 amino acids. This chain's CDR3 is CSARDYGTSGGLGWNEQFF. CDR3 DNA, as far as it was read: TGCAGTGCTAGAGACTACGGGACTAGCGGGGGCCTCGGTTGGAATGAG.

This clone ranks as medium-sized in terms of frequency. The read gets to within 3 residues of the CDR3 end, and the germline J gene fills in the rest. The J gene is TRBJ2-5, the V gene TRBV18; 7 nucleotides line up with TRBD1. The CDR3 totals 15 residues. V trimming: 1 base; J trimming: 1 base; junction bases outside the gene matches: 3. Germline loops: CDR1 KGHSH, CDR2 LQKENI. CDR3 DNA (partial): TGTGCCAGCTCACCACTTAGGGACAGCCAAGAGACC. This encodes CASSPLRDSQET. The CDR3 in full is CASSPLRDSQETQYF.

This clone counts as medium-sized by frequency. The read halts 3 residues ahead of the CDR3 end, with the missing end drawn from the germline J gene. The V call is TRBV29-1, the J call TRBJ2-3; 8 bases line up with TRBD2. The CDR3 totals 13 residues. Losses at the gene ends were 4 bases for V and 4 bases for J; bases not matched to a gene: 4. Germline V gene data show CDR1 as SQVTM and CDR2 as ANQGSEA. The CDR3 spells CSVVRRGADTQYF. The DNA read from the CDR3 is TGCAGCGTTGTACGGCGGGGGGCAGATACG.

To note about this clone: The read ends 3 residues before the CDR3 terminus; that terminus is restored from the germline J gene. The chain couples TRBV5-6 to TRBJ1-2; D may be TRBD1 (6 bases). Deletions cut 5 bases from V and 5 bases from J, with 13 bases between. The length of the CDR3 is 13 residues. Germline V gene lookup returns CDR1 SGHDT and CDR2 YYEEEE. The CDR3 sequence is CASSPDRSYGYTF. CDR3 DNA, as far as it was read: TGTGCCAGCAGTCCCGACAGGAGTTATGGC.

Worth noting for this clone: The observed sequence ends 3 residues before the CDR3 terminus, with the missing tail filled in from the germline J gene. This chain joins TRBV19 and TRBJ2-1, with D tentatively TRBD2 (5 bases). CDR1 is LNHDA and CDR2 is SQIVND in the germline V gene (reference sequence). With 7 bases removed from V and 7 bases from J, the gap between germline ends came to 17 bases. This CDR3 comprises 14 residues. CDR3 sequence reads: CASNPGVVLNEQFF. CDR3 DNA, as far as it was read: TGTGCCAGTAACCCCGGGGTTGTTTTGAATGAG. The full variable domain, its missing parts supplied by reference TRBV19 and TRBJ2-1, is DGGITQSPKYLFRKEGQNVTLSCEQNLNHDAMYWYRQDPGQGLRLIYYSQIVNDFQKGDIAEGYSVSREKKESFPLTVTSAQKNPTAFYLCASNPGVVLNEQFFGPGTRLTVL.

In the case of this clone: The CDR3 end falls 3 residues outside the read, so it is completed with the germline J gene. The V and J genes are TRBV2 and TRBJ2-2, with 8 bases aligning to TRBD1. The junction had 13 bases not matched to a gene; V was cut back by 6 bases and J by 7 bases. This CDR3 spans 16 amino acids. Germline V gene sequence: CDR1 SNHLY, CDR2 FYNNEI. The CDR3 DNA, read in part, is TGTGCCAGCAGAACCCAGGGGGCGCAGTCCGGCGGGGAG. It translates to CASRTQGAQSGGE. The CDR3 in full is CASRTQGAQSGGELFF. The full variable domain, completed using reference TRBV2 and TRBJ2-2, is EPEVTQTPSHQVTQMGQEVILRCVPISNHLYFYWYRQILGQKVEFLVSFYNNEISEKSEIFDDQFSVERPDGSNFTLKIRSTKLEDSAMYFCASRTQGAQSGGELFFGEGSRLTVL.

Remarks on this clone: The read finishes 3 residues shy of the CDR3 end, and the germline J gene is used to complete it. The chain couples TRBV4-1 to TRBJ1-4, with D possibly being TRBD1 (5 bases). CDR3 length: 15 residues. The V and J ends lost 4 bases and 1 base respectively, with 10 bases between them. The germline V gene has CDR1 MGHRA and CDR2 YSYEKL. CDR3 sequence: CASSRSGLTNEKLFF. Incomplete CDR3 DNA: TGCGCCAGCAGCCGGTCAGGGTTAACTAATGAAAAA.

To note about this clone: The CDR3 end lies 3 residues beyond the end of the read and is filled in from the germline J gene. This sequence joins TRBV20-1 and TRBJ2-3; 7 nucleotides agree with TRBD1. The CDR3 totals 15 residues. Germline values: CDR1 DFQATT, CDR2 SNEGSKA (reference sequence). The V gene end was trimmed by 6 bases and the J gene end by 1 base; junction bases not matched to a gene: 10. CDR3 sequence reads: CSASAPGQRTDTQYF. CDR3 DNA (partial): TGCAGTGCCTCAGCCCCGGGACAGCGCACAGATACG.

A remark on this clone: The DNA ends 3 residues before the CDR3 does, and the rest of the CDR3 is filled in from the germline J gene. This chain uses TRBV29-1 with TRBJ1-1, with 11 bases that match TRBD1. This CDR3 spans 14 amino acids. The germline gives CDR1 SQVTM, CDR2 ANQGSEA. V was pared by 6 bases and J by 5 bases, with 8 bases of the junction left unmatched. Incomplete CDR3 DNA: TGCAGCGTCGAGGACAGGGGGCGGAAGACTGAA. This gives the protein CSVEDRGRKTE. The whole CDR3 reads CSVEDRGRKTEAFF.

Of note for this clone: Coverage ceases 3 residues before the CDR3 finishes, and the germline J gene fills in the end. This chain links TRBV7-2 with TRBJ1-1; D possibly corresponds to TRBD1 (6 bases). The germline CDR1 and CDR2 sequences are SGHTA and FQGNSA. The CDR3 length is 13 residues. V lost 5 bases, J lost 1 base, and 8 bases lay in between. The CDR3 sequence is CASSLGQNTEAFF. CDR3 DNA, as far as it was read: TGTGCCAGCAGCCTGGGACAGAACACTGAA. Using reference TRBV7-2 and TRBJ1-1 for the parts outside the CDR3, the full variable domain is GAGVSQSPSNKVTEKGKDVELRCDPISGHTALYWYRQSLGQGLEFLIYFQGNSAPDKSGLPSDRFSAERTGGSVSTLTIQRTQQEDSAVYLCASSLGQNTEAFFGQGTRLTVV.

On this clone itself: The read comes to an end 3 residues before the CDR3 does, leaving the germline J gene to fill in the end. The chain employs TRBV5-6 and TRBJ1-2; D is ambiguous. The V end lost 0 bases, the J end lost 5 bases, and 8 bases lay between the germline ends. The CDR3 length is 13 residues. Germline lookup yields CDR1 SGHDT and CDR2 YYEEEE. The sequenced part of the CDR3 DNA is TGTGCCAGCAGCTTGGAACAGTTTTATGGC. This sequence encodes CASSLEQFYG. The whole CDR3 protein reads CASSLEQFYGYTF.

Comment on this clone: The CDR3 end lies 3 residues beyond the end of the read and is filled in from the germline J gene. V and J are TRBV2 and TRBJ2-1; D perhaps matches TRBD1 (6 bases). Trimming took off 2 bases at V and 8 bases at J, with 13 bases between the two ends. This CDR3 spans 14 amino acids. In germline, CDR1 is SNHLY, CDR2 FYNNEI. The CDR3: CASSERVGAHEQFF. The sequenced CDR3 bases are TGTGCCAGCAGTGAAAGAGTGGGGGCTCATGAG.

For this clone: The read is 3 residues too short to cover the CDR3 end, so that end is filled in from the germline J gene. The chain is built from TRBV5-4 and TRBJ2-4, with TRBD1 identical over 8 bases. CDR1 and CDR2 (germline): SGHNT, YYREEE (reference sequence). Unmatched junction bases numbered 4, after V lost 3 bases and J lost 5 bases. This CDR3 is built from 14 residues. CDR3: CASSWGTGQNIQYF. Partial CDR3 DNA: TGTGCCAGCAGCTGGGGGACAGGTCAAAACATT.